Shown below are 27 T cell receptor beta chains from a single sample sequenced in a study of cytomegalovirus exposure and HLA in healthy donors. The primer mix had 60 Vbeta and 13 Jbeta primers. This table comes from immunoSEQ multiplex PCR, and its TCRdb copy is limited to in-frame clones, with some not included. This table holds some 200,000 clones. The sequencing input was PBMCs. These receptors came from a woman between 18 and 29 years old in good health and CMV-seropositive.

This rearrangement joins TRBV13 to TRBJ2-1; maybe TRBD1 (7 bases). Trimming cost V 2 bases and J 9 bases, with 20 bases left between them. The CDR3 runs to 16 residues. Germline CDR1 is PRHDT and CDR2 is FYEKMQ (reference sequence). The CDR3 here is CASSLLTGIAGGEQFF. The CDR3, as DNA: TGTGCCAGCAGCTTACTGACAGGGATAGCCGGGGGTGAGCAGTTCTTC.

J is TRBJ2-5 and V is TRBV4-3; 10 nucleotides align to TRBD2. The J segment lost 2 bases and the V segment lost 2 bases, leaving 14 bases of the junction unmatched. The CDR3 totals 19 residues. Germline V gene lookup returns CDR1 LGHNA and CDR2 YSLEER. The CDR3 nucleotides are TGCGCCAGCAGCCAACCCGATGAAGTAGCGGGGGGCAGACAAGAGACCCAGTACTTC. Residues: CASSQPDEVAGGRQETQYF.

The V gene is TRBV20-1, the J gene TRBJ2-7; no definite D call. V was cut by 5 bases and J by 4 bases, with 9 bases left in between. Per germline, CDR1 DFQATT and CDR2 SNEGSKA (reference sequence). The CDR3 is 11 amino acids. DNA for the CDR3: TGCAGTGCTCGGTTAACTTACGAGCAGTACTTC. Its protein product is CSARLTYEQYF.

The J gene is TRBJ1-5, the V gene TRBV27, with D uncertain. The CDR3 has 16 residues. Germline CDR1 reads MNHEY; CDR2 reads SMNVEV (reference sequence). V was shortened by 6 bases and J by 6 bases, with 21 bases between the two germline ends. CDR3 sequence (DNA): TGTGCCAGCAGCTCCCCCGGTTCAAGTCCAAGTCAGCCCCAGCATTTT. Translating it yields CASSSPGSSPSQPQHF.

This chain links TRBV2 with TRBJ2-2; TRBD1 agrees at 10 bases. Trimming removed 6 bases from V and 4 bases from J; junction bases left unmatched: 8. The CDR3 consists of 16 residues. CDR1 is SNHLY, CDR2 FYNNEI, per germline. In DNA, the CDR3 is TGTGCCAGCAGCATGACAGGGGGCGCCGGCACCGGGGAGCTGTTTTTT. As protein: CASSMTGGAGTGELFF.

The genes are TRBV7-9 and TRBJ2-7, with 7 bases matching TRBD2. The CDR3 runs to 14 residues. Germline V gene sequence: CDR1 SEHNR, CDR2 FQNEAQ (reference sequence). The V gene end was trimmed by 2 bases and the J gene end by 9 bases; junction bases not matched to a gene: 10. The CDR3 sequence is CASSLNMGGARQYF. The DNA of the CDR3 is TGTGCCAGCAGCTTAAATATGGGAGGGGCGCGGCAGTACTTC. Using reference TRBV7-9 and TRBJ2-7 for the parts outside the CDR3, the full variable domain is DTGVSQNPRHKITKRGQNVTFRCDPISEHNRLYWYRQTLGQGPEFLTYFQNEAQLEKSRLLSDRFSAERPKGSFSTLEIQRTEQGDSAMYLCASSLNMGGARQYFGPGTRLTVT.

The chain is built from TRBV10-3 and TRBJ2-1; the match to TRBD2 covers 9 bases. Germline V CDR1 and CDR2: ENHRY, SYGVKD. The CDR3 contains 15 residues. The trim removed 7 bases at V and 5 bases at J, leaving 9 bases unmatched. CDR3 coding DNA: TGTGCCATCACTCGAATGGCTAGCGGGGACAATGAGCAGTTCTTC. It encodes CAITRMASGDNEQFF.

V is TRBV18 and J is TRBJ1-4; 9 nucleotides line up with TRBD1. This CDR3 has 14 amino acids. With V trimmed by 3 bases and J by 4 bases, 0 bases remained unmatched. CDR1 and CDR2 from the germline V gene are KGHSH and LQKENI. CDR3 residues: CASSPTGGNEKLFF. CDR3 DNA sequence: TGTGCCAGCTCACCGACAGGGGGTAATGAAAAACTGTTTTTT.

V and J are TRBV15 and TRBJ2-1; D gene ambiguous. This CDR3 contains 13 residues. CDR1 LNHNV and CDR2 YYDKDF come from the germline V gene (reference sequence). V lost 0 bases to trimming and J lost 5 bases, with 5 bases between them. The CDR3: CATSRDLNNEQFF. The CDR3 DNA is TGTGCCACCAGCAGAGATCTAAACAATGAGCAGTTCTTC.

This rearrangement joins TRBV11-3 to TRBJ2-7; maybe TRBD2 (7 bases). This CDR3 has 14 amino acids. The V and J ends lost 7 bases and 1 base respectively, with 14 bases between them. Germline CDR1 is SGHNT and CDR2 is YENEEA. CDR3 sequence: CASKGGAASYEQYF. CDR3 bases: TGTGCCAGCAAGGGGGGGGCTGCGTCCTACGAGCAGTACTTC. The full variable domain, in which reference TRBV11-3 and TRBJ2-7 provide the parts outside the CDR3, is EAGVVQSPRYKIIEKKQPVAFWCNPISGHNTLYWYLQNLGQGPELLIRYENEEAVDDSQLPKDRFSAERLKGVDSTLKIQPAELGDSAVYLCASKGGAASYEQYFGPGTRLTVT.

The gene calls are TRBV7-2 and TRBJ2-5; a weak D match, TRBD2 (7 bases). Trimming removed 2 bases at V and 5 bases at J, with 15 bases between. The germline V gene encodes CDR1 SGHTA and CDR2 FQGNSA. This CDR3 spans 15 amino acids. The CDR3 here is CASSLRRGGQETQYF. CDR3 coding DNA: TGTGCCAGCAGCTTAAGGAGGGGGGGCCAGGAGACCCAGTACTTC.

The chain employs TRBV4-1 and TRBJ2-1, with a possible D match to TRBD2 (7 bases). The V end was cut by 1 base, the J end by 6 bases, with 13 bases between. CDR1 and CDR2 from the germline V gene are MGHRA and YSYEKL. The length of the CDR3 is 15 residues. Here the CDR3 reads CASSQGGGASNEQFF. In nucleotides, the CDR3 is TGCGCCAGCAGCCAAGGTGGGGGGGCCAGCAATGAGCAGTTCTTC.

The chain combines TRBV5-1 with TRBJ1-1; D gene uncertain. Germline V gives CDR1 SGHRS, CDR2 YFSETQ. V lost 3 bases, J lost 1 base, and 10 bases lay in between. This CDR3 comprises 14 residues. CDR3 amino acids: CASSSGSQNTEAFF. Written as DNA, the CDR3 is TGCGCCAGCAGCTCCGGGTCCCAGAACACTGAAGCTTTCTTT.

This rearrangement joins TRBV6-1 to TRBJ1-2; 10 bases map to TRBD1. Germline lookup yields CDR1 MNHNS and CDR2 SASEGT. The length of the CDR3 is 14 residues. The V gene end was trimmed by 10 bases and the J gene end by 3 bases; junction bases not matched to a gene: 8. Written as DNA, the CDR3 is TGTGCCATCCGACAGGGGGCGTTTGACTATGGCTACACCTTC. Its protein product is CAIRQGAFDYGYTF.

The chain links TRBV2 to TRBJ1-1, with D unclear. The V end lost 3 bases, the J end lost 5 bases, and 10 bases lay between the germline ends. CDR1 and CDR2 from the germline V gene are SNHLY and FYNNEI. The CDR3 is 13 residues long. The CDR3 region has the DNA TGTGCCAGCAGTGAGCCAGGTAGGACTGAAGCTTTCTTT. Translating gives CASSEPGRTEAFF. The entire variable domain, with the rest obtained from reference TRBV2 and TRBJ1-1, is as follows: EPEVTQTPSHQVTQMGQEVILRCVPISNHLYFYWYRQILGQKVEFLVSFYNNEISEKSEIFDDQFSVERPDGSNFTLKIRSTKLEDSAMYFCASSEPGRTEAFFGQGTRLTVV.

The genes are TRBV27 and TRBJ2-2; the D gene is possibly TRBD2 (6 bases). The CDR3 is made up of 12 amino acids. Germline-derived CDR1 and CDR2 are MNHEY and SMNVEV (reference sequence). The V end lost 9 bases, the J end lost 10 bases, and 15 bases lay between the germline ends. The CDR3 protein is CAREAGSVELFF. The CDR3 region has the DNA TGTGCCAGGGAAGCGGGTTCCGTGGAGCTGTTTTTT.

This chain connects TRBV5-6 to TRBJ2-7, with 9 bases matching TRBD1. Germline lookup yields CDR1 SGHDT and CDR2 YYEEEE. CDR3 length: 14 amino acids. Trimming at V came to 4 bases and at J to 4 bases, leaving 6 bases not matched to a gene. CDR3 in amino acids: CASSGTGRVYEQYF. The CDR3 bases are TGTGCCAGCAGCGGGACAGGGAGAGTATACGAGCAGTACTTC.

This chain joins TRBV5-4 and TRBJ2-3; 8 positions agree with TRBD1. V was clipped by 2 bases and J by 2 bases; unmatched bases: 4. Germline CDR1 SGHNT, CDR2 YYREEE (reference sequence). The CDR3 loop spans 15 amino acids. The CDR3 DNA is TGTGCCAGCAGCTTTCCCCAGGGGGCCACAGATACGCAGTATTTT. Translating it yields CASSFPQGATDTQYF.

The CDR3 bases are TGTGCCAGCAGACAGTACCAAGAGACCCAGTACTTC. This sequence encodes CASRQYQETQYF. The chain has TRBV6-1 and TRBJ2-5; D call uncertain. Germline loops: CDR1 MNHNS, CDR2 SASEGT. The germline V and J ends were trimmed by 6 bases and 0 bases, with 5 bases remaining between them. The CDR3 contains 12 residues.

The rearrangement links TRBV7-2 to TRBJ2-7; no clear D gene. V was pared by 2 bases and J by 1 base, with 6 bases between. The V gene's germline CDR1 is SGHTA and CDR2 FQGNSA. CDR3 length: 13 residues. In nucleotides, the CDR3 is TGTGCCAGCAGCTTAAAGCCTTCCTACGAGCAGTACTTC. Amino acid sequence: CASSLKPSYEQYF.

The chain couples TRBV4-3 to TRBJ1-5; 7 bases are a match to TRBD1. Per the germline V gene, CDR1 is LGHNA and CDR2 is YSLEER. V shed 4 bases and J 5 bases; nucleotides not matched to a gene: 8. The CDR3 runs to 15 residues. Here the CDR3 DNA reads TGCGCCAGCAGCCCCAACAGGGGACCTTATCAGCCCCAGCATTTT. It yields the protein CASSPNRGPYQPQHF.

The rearrangement joins TRBV5-4 to TRBJ2-7; D gene uncertain. The CDR3 covers 14 residues. V gave up 5 bases and J gave up 2 bases, with 14 bases separating them. CDR1 is SGHNT, CDR2 YYREEE, per germline (reference sequence). CDR3 amino acids: CASRRLYATYEQYF. As DNA, the CDR3 is TGTGCCAGCAGGCGGTTGTACGCAACCTACGAGCAGTACTTC.

V and J are TRBV29-1 and TRBJ1-4; D unresolved. The CDR3 totals 11 residues. Trimming cost V 5 bases and J 4 bases, with 5 bases left between them. CDR1 is SQVTM and CDR2 is ANQGSEA in the germline V gene. CDR3 region: CSVTDNEKLFF. CDR3 DNA: TGCAGCGTTACAGATAATGAAAAACTGTTTTTT.

The gene calls are TRBV5-4 and TRBJ2-1, with D maybe TRBD2 (6 bases). The CDR3 contains 15 residues. Germline values: CDR1 SGHNT, CDR2 YYREEE (reference sequence). V was clipped by 1 base and J by 4 bases, with 12 bases between them. DNA of the CDR3: TGTGCCAGCAGCTTGCTTTCTGGGGGGTACAATGAGCAGTTCTTC. Translation: CASSLLSGGYNEQFF.

As to this clone: Other DNA sequences within the sample encode an identical CDR3. The chain links TRBV9 to TRBJ1-1; the D gene is possibly TRBD1 (5 bases). V lost 2 bases to trimming and J lost 1 base, with 12 bases between them. CDR3 length: 15 amino acids. Germline V gene data show CDR1 as SGDLS and CDR2 as YYNGEE. The CDR3 bases are TGTGCCAGCAGCGTGGGGGGAGGATCGAACACTGAAGCTTTCTTT. This translates into CASSVGGGSNTEAFF.

Of note for this clone: One junction end disagrees with the germline gene, perhaps due to a read error. Other DNA sequences in this sample translate to the same CDR3. The chain is built from TRBV10-3 and TRBJ2-3, with 8 nucleotides matching TRBD2. The CDR3 has 14 amino acids. Germline loops: CDR1 ENHRY, CDR2 SYGVKD. The CDR3 loop is CAISERESTDTQYF. CDR3 coding DNA: TGCGCCATCAGTGAGCGGGAGAGCACAGATACGCAGTATTTT.

This chain connects TRBV5-1 to TRBJ1-5; D ambiguous. This CDR3 comprises 14 residues. Trimming removed 3 bases from V and 0 bases from J, with 7 bases in between. CDR1 is SGHRS and CDR2 is YFSETQ in the germline V gene. CDR3 region: CASSSGDSNQPQHF. The CDR3, as DNA: TGCGCCAGCAGCTCTGGAGATAGCAATCAGCCCCAGCATTTT.